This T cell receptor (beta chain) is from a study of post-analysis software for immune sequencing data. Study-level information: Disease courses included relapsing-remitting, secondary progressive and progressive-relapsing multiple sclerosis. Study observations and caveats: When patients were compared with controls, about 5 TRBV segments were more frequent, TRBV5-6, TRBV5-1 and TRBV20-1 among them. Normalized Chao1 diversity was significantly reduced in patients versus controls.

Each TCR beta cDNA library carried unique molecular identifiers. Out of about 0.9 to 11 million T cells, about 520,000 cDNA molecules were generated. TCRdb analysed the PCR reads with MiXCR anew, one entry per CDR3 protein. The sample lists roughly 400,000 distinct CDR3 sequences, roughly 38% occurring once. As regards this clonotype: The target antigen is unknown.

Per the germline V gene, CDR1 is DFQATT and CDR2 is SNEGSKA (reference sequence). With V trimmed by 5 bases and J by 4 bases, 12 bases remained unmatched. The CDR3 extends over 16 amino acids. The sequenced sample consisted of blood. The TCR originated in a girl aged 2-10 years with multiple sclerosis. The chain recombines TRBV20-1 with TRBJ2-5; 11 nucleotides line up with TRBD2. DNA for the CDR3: TGCAGTGCTCAGATAGCGGGAGGGAGGTCACGAGAGACCCAGTACTTC. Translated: CSAQIAGGRSRETQYF.